Listed below are T cell receptor beta chains from one sample, sequenced in a study of beta chain features in type 1 diabetes. Here immunoSEQ multiplex PCR was the method, and the copy in TCRdb shows in-frame clones only, minus some. The sample includes 600,000 to 700,000 clones, under 15% of them seen just once. The sample consisted of naive CD4+ T cells from blood. Receptors were obtained from a man younger than 35 with type 1 diabetes. Each CDR3 is given with its conserved first and last residue. A D gene is named only where the DNA matches it firmly. Not every row has a clone size; where given, it reads once, few, many or a size class.

D	size	V	J	CDR3	DNA
TRBD1	-	TRBV5-6	TRBJ1-5	CASSFWDRTNQPQHF	TGTGCCAGCAGCTTTTGGGACAGAACCAATCAGCCCCAGCATTTT
-	-	TRBV28	TRBJ1-1	CASSPGDTEAFF	TGTGCCAGCAGTCCGGGGGACACTGAAGCTTTCTTT
-	few	TRBV30	TRBJ2-3	CAWSDLAILADTQYF	TGTGCCTGGAGTGATTTAGCGATTCTAGCAGATACGCAGTATTTT
-	few	TRBV4-1	TRBJ1-2	CASSQVEQVYGYTF	TGCGCCAGCAGCCAAGTGGAACAGGTCTATGGCTACACCTTC
-	-	TRBV29-1	TRBJ2-2	CSARFQGVTNGELFF	TGCAGCGCCAGGTTCCAGGGAGTTACAAACGGGGAGCTGTTTTTT
-	-	TRBV4-2	TRBJ1-2	CASSQDRVNGYTF	TGTGCCAGCAGCCAGGACCGGGTCAATGGCTACACCTTC
TRBD1	few	TRBV30	TRBJ1-1	CAWSAGGPEAFF	TGTGCCTGGAGTGCAGGGGGCCCTGAAGCTTTCTTT
-	-	TRBV11-2	TRBJ2-7	CASSASGGRTSYEQYF	TGTGCCAGCAGCGCCTCCGGGGGTCGTACATCCTACGAGCAGTACTTC
TRBD1	-	TRBV27	TRBJ2-7	CASRWDSDSSYEQYF	TGTGCCAGCAGATGGGACAGCGACAGCTCCTACGAGCAGTACTTC
-	-	TRBV6-5	TRBJ2-2	CASSYRPSDAGELFF	TGTGCCAGCAGTTACCGCCCTAGTGACGCCGGGGAGCTGTTTTTT
-	few	TRBV6-6	TRBJ1-4	CASSLTGLNEKLFF	TGTGCCAGCAGCCTTACAGGGCTGAATGAAAAACTGTTTTTT
TRBD2	-	TRBV7-2	TRBJ2-2	CASSLGSGVQTGELFF	TGTGCCAGCAGCTTAGGGAGCGGGGTCCAGACCGGGGAGCTGTTTTTT
-	-	TRBV6-6	TRBJ2-6	CASSYEGSGANVLTF	TGTGCCAGCAGTTACGAGGGATCTGGGGCCAACGTCCTGACTTTC
-	-	TRBV7-9	TRBJ1-2	CASSAQEGNGYTF	TGTGCCAGCAGCGCTCAGGAGGGGAATGGCTACACCTTC
TRBD1	-	TRBV13	TRBJ1-1	CASSSRDRGRENTEAFF	TGTGCCAGCAGCTCCCGGGACAGGGGGAGGGAGAACACTGAAGCTTTCTTT
-	few	TRBV5-6	TRBJ1-4	CASSSRREEFEKLFF	TGTGCCAGCAGCTCCCGACGCGAAGAATTTGAAAAACTGTTTTTT
TRBD1	-	TRBV6-1	TRBJ1-6	CASSGRTGEIYNSPLHF	TGTGCCAGCAGTGGACGGACAGGCGAAATCTATAATTCACCCCTCCACTTT
TRBD1	-	TRBV5-1	TRBJ1-6	CASSLAGGGNASPLHF	TGCGCCAGCAGCTTGGCAGGGGGAGGCAATGCGTCACCCCTCCACTTT
-	few	TRBV28	TRBJ1-1	CASSSGGAITEAFF	TGTGCCAGCAGTTCTGGGGGGGCCATCACTGAAGCTTTCTTT
-	-	TRBV7-8	TRBJ1-5	CASSLGGSQPQHF	TGTGCCAGCAGCTTAGGGGGCAGCCAGCCCCAGCATTTT
TRBD2	-	TRBV19	TRBJ2-3	CASSIDHGLAGTDTQYF	TGTGCCAGTAGTATAGATCACGGACTAGCGGGGACAGATACGCAGTATTTT
TRBD1	few	TRBV6-6	TRBJ1-2	CASTPSQGEPYYGYTF	TGTGCCAGCACCCCCTCACAGGGGGAGCCCTACTATGGCTACACCTTC
-	-	TRBV7-9	TRBJ1-2	CASSLAGTTNYGYTF	TGTGCCAGCAGCTTAGCGGGGACAACAAACTATGGCTACACCTTC
-	few	TRBV4-2	TRBJ2-1	CASSPLTGSRYNEQFF	TGTGCCAGCAGCCCCTTGACGGGGAGTCGCTACAATGAGCAGTTCTTC
-	-	TRBV29-1	TRBJ1-2	CSVSQNAGGDGYTF	TGCAGCGTTTCTCAGAACGCGGGGGGCGATGGCTACACCTTC
-	-	TRBV4-1	TRBJ2-3	CASSQGPHYGDTQYF	TGCGCCAGCAGCCAAGGTCCCCATTACGGAGATACGCAGTATTTT
-	-	TRBV4-2	TRBJ2-2	CASSQDIIAWDTGELFF	TGTGCCAGCAGCCAAGATATAATAGCTTGGGACACCGGGGAGCTGTTTTTT
-	-	TRBV7-2	TRBJ2-1	CASTTVGTDRLNEQFF	TGTGCCAGCACCACTGTCGGTACGGACCGACTTAATGAGCAGTTCTTC
TRBD1	few	TRBV7-2	TRBJ2-3	CASSDWTGGVVDTQYF	TGTGCCAGCAGCGACTGGACAGGGGGCGTCGTAGATACGCAGTATTTT
-	-	TRBV14	TRBJ2-3	CASSQVTGSSDTQYF	TGTGCCAGCAGCCAAGTTACAGGGTCTTCCGATACGCAGTATTTT
TRBD1	-	TRBV2	TRBJ1-5	CASRDRLNQPQHF	TGTGCCAGCAGGGACAGGCTTAATCAGCCCCAGCATTTT
-	few	TRBV28	TRBJ1-3	CASRIQGSGNTIYF	TGTGCCAGCAGGATTCAGGGATCTGGAAACACCATATATTTT
-	-	TRBV15	TRBJ1-6	CATSRQKDSPLHF	TGTGCCACCAGCCGACAAAAGGATTCACCCCTCCACTTT
-	-	TRBV28	TRBJ1-1	CASSTYTEAFF	TGTGCCAGCAGTACATACACTGAAGCTTTCTTT
-	-	TRBV6-5	TRBJ1-1	CATNTADYTEAFF	TGTGCCACCAACACGGCGGATTACACTGAAGCTTTCTTT
-	-	TRBV5-1	TRBJ1-4	CASSPGYAATNEKLFF	TGCGCCAGCAGCCCGGGTTACGCTGCAACTAATGAAAAACTGTTTTTT
-	few	TRBV7-2	TRBJ2-1	CASSPGQHNEQFF	TGTGCCAGCAGCCCCGGACAACACAATGAGCAGTTCTTC
-	many	TRBV30	TRBJ2-7	CAWSGGAAYEQYF	TGTGCCTGGAGTGGAGGGGCCGCCTACGAGCAGTACTTC
-	-	TRBV20-1	TRBJ2-7	CSAILREQYF	TGCAGTGCAATATTACGGGAGCAGTACTTC
-	few	TRBV30	TRBJ1-5	CAWSEEPGIQPQHF	TGTGCCTGGAGTGAGGAGCCGGGTATTCAGCCCCAGCATTTT
-	few	TRBV6-1	TRBJ2-1	CASKSSYNEQFF	TGTGCCAGCAAAAGCTCCTACAATGAGCAGTTCTTC